This T cell receptor beta chain was recovered during a study of immune characteristics of hereditary and idiopathic chronic pancreatitis. Regarding the research as a whole: The study profiled local pancreatic immune cells and TCRbeta repertoires in hereditary and idiopathic chronic pancreatitis compared with control organ donor pancreases. TCRbeta sequencing covered a few control pancreases, under 10 hereditary chronic pancreatitis pancreases and about six idiopathic chronic pancreatitis pancreases. Minimal in vitro experimental manipulation of pancreas-infiltrating T cells was the reason the gDNA-based approach was selected. Overall study results and their limits: Differences in Vbeta-Jbeta gene family usage, including TRBV10, TRBV19, TRBV23 and TRBV5, were found between hereditary and idiopathic chronic pancreatitis. Chronic pancreatitis caused by alcohol use was not included in the study. Because patient tissue could only be obtained at the time of TPIAT, differences in disease duration may have influenced the immune findings. Numbers of productive TCR rearrangements correlated positively with disease severity scores among more than 10 chronic pancreatitis patients. Significantly increased TCRbeta repertoire diversity and reduced clonality were observed in both chronic pancreatitis groups relative to controls.

As regards this clone: Its cognate antigen has yet to be identified. Nothing much larger sits one base from this clone, and base qualities are not available.

Chronic pancreatitis pancreas tissue was obtained from patients undergoing total pancreatectomy with islet autotransplantation (TPIAT). Included chronic pancreatitis patients had no known history of diabetes. For TCRbeta sequencing, genomic DNA was pulled straight from bulk pancreas tissue, skipping any T cell sorting. Pancreas tissues were collected consecutively from patients and organ donors at two US centers. Libraries came from the immunoSEQ multiplex PCR assay. The TCRbeta CDR3 region and neighboring sequences were amplified from pancreatic genomic DNA and then sequenced. From the authors' description of their analysis: Productive clonality and productive rearrangement counts were measured along with repertoire diversity, which was expressed as a mean normalized Shannon-Wiener index. The nonparametric Mann-Whitney U test was used to compare repertoire metrics between controls and chronic pancreatitis. Shared clonotypes were defined as CDR3beta sequences with identical amino acid composition and length across subjects. TCRdb stores this immuneACCESS table with in-frame sequences only. Part of the clones is absent; in the studies checked, under half of the shortfall reflects unresolved V genes, and no reason is known for the rest. V, J and clone size derive from that table, while D and trimming were established from the DNA sequence. This sample has just under 6,000 clones in its table, and roughly 70% of those were observed once. Around 7.5% of the sample goes to the ten largest clones.

The trim is 5 bases for V and 6 bases for J, with a gap of 11 bases between the germline ends. From cysteine to phenylalanine, the CDR3 is 13 amino acids long. Of all the DNA, just the CDR3 is kept, 39 bases in frame from base 1. The germline V gene encodes CDR1 MNHEY and CDR2 SVGAGI. The receptor's source is a human donor with chronic pancreatitis. This receptor chain uses TRBV6-5 and TRBJ2-1, with the D call tentatively TRBD1 or TRBD2, each fitting 5 bases. The sample consisted of pancreas tissue with hereditary chronic pancreatitis. The nucleotides read TGTGCCAGCAGTCCCGGGACCATCAATGAGCAGTTCTTC. Translated, it reads CASSPGTINEQFF.